These T cell receptor beta chains were read from a single sample in a study of cytomegalovirus exposure and HLA in healthy donors. Clones were sequenced by immunoSEQ multiplex PCR, and TCRdb holds only the in-frame ones, with some missing. The sample carries about 120,000 clones, 70% to 80% recorded once. The specimen sequenced was PBMCs. The receptors originated from a man aged 35 to 55 in good health and CMV-seropositive. CDR3s include the opening cysteine and the closing phenylalanine or tryptophan. A D gene is named only where the DNA matches it firmly. Where a row states a size, it is once, few, many or the class of an expanded clone; other rows omit it.

clone size,D gene,V gene,J gene,CDR3 protein,CDR3 DNA
-,-,TRBV2,TRBJ1-4,CASSLPGRLEKLFF,TGTGCCAGCAGTTTACCCGGGAGGTTAGAAAAACTGTTTTTT
-,-,TRBV18,TRBJ1-5,CASCLIEDQPQHF,TGTGCCAGCTGCCTTATTGAGGATCAGCCCCAGCATTTT
-,-,TRBV5-1,TRBJ1-2,CASSLIGREDYGYTF,TGCGCCAGCAGCTTGATCGGCAGGGAGGACTATGGCTACACCTTC
-,TRBD1,TRBV30,TRBJ1-2,CAWSKTGLGYTF,TGTGCCTGGAGTAAGACAGGGTTAGGCTACACCTTC
-,TRBD2,TRBV9,TRBJ2-1,CASSVATGTSGYNEQFF,TGTGCCAGCAGCGTGGCGACCGGGACTAGCGGCTACAATGAGCAGTTCTTC
-,-,TRBV11-2,TRBJ1-6,CASSLVPRGSWNSPLHF,TGTGCCAGCAGCTTAGTCCCACGGGGTTCATGGAATTCACCCCTCCACTTT
-,TRBD2,TRBV6-6,TRBJ2-3,CASSYSTGGRDTQYF,TGTGCCAGCAGCTACTCTACGGGGGGAAGAGATACGCAGTATTTT
-,TRBD1,TRBV5-1,TRBJ2-7,CASSLGTGAIYEQYF,TGCGCCAGCAGCCTCGGGACAGGGGCTATCTACGAGCAGTACTTC
-,TRBD2,TRBV7-6,TRBJ2-3,CASSFLAGGRSDTQYF,TGTGCCAGCAGCTTCTTAGCGGGGGGGCGATCAGATACGCAGTATTTT
-,TRBD1,TRBV7-2,TRBJ1-5,CASSLTGTGPPQPQHF,TGTGCCAGCAGCTTAACCGGGACAGGGCCTCCTCAGCCCCAGCATTTT
-,-,TRBV13,TRBJ2-7,CASSFGLSSYEQYF,TGTGCCAGCAGCTTCGGGTTGAGCTCCTACGAGCAGTACTTC
-,-,TRBV29-1,TRBJ2-7,CSALTTSSSYEQYF,TGCAGCGCCCTGACTACCTCTAGCTCCTACGAGCAGTACTTC
few,-,TRBV18,TRBJ1-1,CASLHYGGRTEAFF,TGTGCCAGCTTACATTACGGGGGGAGGACTGAAGCTTTCTTT
-,TRBD2,TRBV4-1,TRBJ2-1,CASGRTSGRAHNEQFF,TGCGCCAGCGGCCGGACTAGCGGGAGGGCCCACAATGAGCAGTTCTTC
-,-,TRBV30,TRBJ2-3,CAWSDDGIIFPTDTQYF,TGTGCCTGGAGTGATGACGGGATCATCTTTCCTACAGATACGCAGTATTTT
-,-,TRBV19,TRBJ2-2,CASSIMGRGGELFF,TGTGCCAGTAGTATAATGGGGCGAGGCGGGGAGCTGTTTTTT
-,-,TRBV5-6,TRBJ2-1,CASSYGQTYNEQFF,TGTGCCAGCAGCTATGGACAGACTTACAATGAGCAGTTCTTC
-,-,TRBV5-6,TRBJ1-5,CASSFGQNDQPQHF,TGTGCCAGCAGCTTCGGACAGAATGATCAGCCCCAGCATTTT
-,-,TRBV27,TRBJ1-2,CASSLTPWGGYTF,TGTGCCAGCAGTTTAACCCCTTGGGGCGGCTACACCTTC
-,-,TRBV15,TRBJ2-7,CATSRSSGSSYEQYF,TGTGCCACCAGCAGATCAAGCGGAAGCTCCTACGAGCAGTACTTC